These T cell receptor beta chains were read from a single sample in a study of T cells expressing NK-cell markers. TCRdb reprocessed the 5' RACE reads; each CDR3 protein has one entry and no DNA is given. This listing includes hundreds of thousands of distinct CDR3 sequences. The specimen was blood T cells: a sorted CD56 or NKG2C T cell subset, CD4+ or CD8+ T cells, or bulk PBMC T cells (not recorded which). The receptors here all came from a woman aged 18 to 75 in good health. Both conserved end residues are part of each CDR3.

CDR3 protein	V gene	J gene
CASSLSEGRQPQHF	TRBV12-3/TRBV12-4	TRBJ1-5
CASSPTGSGDTEAFF	TRBV5-1	TRBJ1-1
CSSQGINYNEQFF	TRBV20-1	TRBJ2-1
CASRFPDGPTQYF	TRBV7-9	TRBJ2-3
CASSLGQGNYGYTF	TRBV12-3/TRBV12-4	TRBJ1-2
CASTPTGSDNEKLFF	TRBV6-1	TRBJ1-4
CASSLKPGAYEQYF	TRBV27	TRBJ2-7
CASSEVPGSGGYTF	TRBV2	TRBJ1-2
CASSYSSGRATNEKLFF	TRBV6-5	TRBJ1-4
CASGSQETQYF	TRBV5-1	TRBJ2-5
CASSFSGSGENEQFF	TRBV7-2	TRBJ2-1
CSARDPFSYNEQFF	TRBV20-1	TRBJ2-1
CASSKSTGSDTQYF	TRBV5-1	TRBJ2-3
CASSRSVSPLHF	TRBV9	TRBJ1-6
CASSQLGKTRTNEKLFF	TRBV4-1	TRBJ1-4
CASSQEQGGTEAFF	TRBV4-3	TRBJ1-1
CASSLGTLGGYQETQYF	TRBV7-2	TRBJ2-5
CSARAPSGGGPNEQFF	TRBV20-1	TRBJ2-1
CSAGPRVEGYTF	TRBV20-1	TRBJ1-2
CASRGRTGPYEQYF	TRBV6-1	TRBJ2-7
CASSLDSQSEAFF	TRBV6-6	TRBJ1-1
CASSSVAGGAYEQYF	TRBV9	TRBJ2-7
CASSFPSGARNTGELFF	TRBV7-9	TRBJ2-2
CSASDEAGVEQFF	TRBV20-1	TRBJ2-1
CASCSPYIMVDTGELFF	TRBV12-3/TRBV12-4	TRBJ2-2
CASSSRGGRPTDTQYF	TRBV7-8	TRBJ2-3
CASSIGHQATNEKLFF	TRBV11-2	TRBJ1-4
CAPDRGRTGELFF	TRBV24-1	TRBJ2-2
CAWSPPSLGTKNIQYF	TRBV30	TRBJ2-4